This TCR beta chain was identified during a study of blood T cells in healthy people across ages. Study results and caveats: Unsorted PBMCs prevented conclusive naive versus antigen-experienced comparison.

CDR1 is LNHNV and CDR2 is YYDKDF in the germline V gene (reference sequence). The CDR3 loop spans 16 amino acids. V dropped 3 bases and J dropped 2 bases, with 16 bases sitting between them. A word on this clonotype: Its antigen is not known.

Next came a second PCR, run for about 6 to 12 cycles, which used a sample-barcoded 5' primer along with a J-beta primer mix. From each sample, at least 2.5 million paired-end reads containing CDR3 were obtained. MiXCR, applied by TCRdb to the 5' RACE reads, yields one record per CDR3 protein. The table includes some 1.5 million distinct CDR3 sequences, 28% detected once. Drawn from each donor were around 9.1 milliliters of peripheral blood. The gene calls are TRBV15 and TRBJ1-2; TRBD1 is a possible D gene (5 bases). The TCR sequence derives from a woman aged 25 to 39 in good health. Input material: blood. DNA of the CDR3: TGTGCCACCAGCAGGGACCGGGGGAGAGGAAACTATGGCTACACCTTC. This sequence encodes CATSRDRGRGNYGYTF.